This entry lists 16 T cell receptor beta chains sequenced from one sample in a study of cytomegalovirus exposure and HLA in healthy donors. Primers: 60 Vbeta forward and 13 Jbeta reverse. Using immunoSEQ multiplex PCR, the repertoire was profiled, and TCRdb retains in-frame clones only, with some absent. The repertoire holds about 220,000 clones, with 65% to 75% as singletons. Sequenced material: PBMCs. The receptors were gathered from a woman aged 25 to 39 in good health and CMV-seronegative.

This clone was found a few times. The gene calls are TRBV10-3 and TRBJ2-3; D is possibly TRBD2 (6 bases). CDR3 length equals 14 residues. CDR1 and CDR2 (germline): ENHRY, SYGVKD. V was pared by 4 bases and J by 5 bases, with 13 bases between. CDR3 sequence: CAISVGGVVDTQYF. CDR3 DNA: TGTGCCATCAGTGTCGGGGGAGTCGTAGATACGCAGTATTTT.

This clone was seen only once. V is TRBV28 and J is TRBJ2-5; 7 nucleotides line up with TRBD2. Per the germline V gene, CDR1 is MDHEN and CDR2 is SYDVKM. The CDR3 consists of 15 residues. V lost 5 bases and J lost 5; bases outside the gene matches: 11. The CDR3 DNA follows: TGTGCCAGCAGTAGTGCGGGAGTGGGGTGGGAGACCCAGTACTTC. Its translation: CASSSAGVGWETQYF.

The genes are TRBV30 and TRBJ2-3; weak D call: TRBD2 (6 bases). Trimming cost V 2 bases and J 0 bases, with 9 bases left between them. CDR3 length: 14 amino acids. Germline loops: CDR1 GTSNPN, CDR2 SVGIG (reference sequence). The CDR3 DNA is TGTGCCTGGAGTAGACGGGGGAGCACAGATACGCAGTATTTT. Its translation: CAWSRRGSTDTQYF. The variable domain in full, with the rest retrieved from reference TRBV30 and TRBJ2-3, is SQTIHQWPATLVQPVGSPLSLECTVEGTSNPNLYWYRQAAGRGLQLLFYSVGIGQISSEVPQNLSASRPQDRQFILSSKKLLLSDSGFYLCAWSRRGSTDTQYFGPGTRLTVL.

Only one count was recorded for this clone. The chain couples TRBV4-1 to TRBJ2-3; 7 positions match TRBD2. V lost 1 base to trimming and J lost 5 bases; unmatched junction nucleotides: 6. Germline lookup yields CDR1 MGHRA and CDR2 YSYEKL. This CDR3 comprises 15 residues. The CDR3 coding sequence is TGCGCCAGCAGCCAAGGGCGAGCGGGACTAGATACGCAGTATTTT. Amino acid sequence: CASSQGRAGLDTQYF.

The chain is built from TRBV11-2 and TRBJ2-1, with 10 bases identical to TRBD2. There are 15 residues in the CDR3. The V gene end was trimmed by 1 base and the J gene end by 7 bases; junction bases not matched to a gene: 4. Germline V CDR1 and CDR2: SGHAT, FQNNGV. The CDR3 protein is CASSLASGRSNEQFF. The CDR3 DNA is TGTGCCAGCAGCTTAGCTAGCGGGAGATCGAATGAGCAGTTCTTC. Drawing the rest from reference TRBV11-2 and TRBJ2-1, the complete variable domain is EAGVAQSPRYKIIEKRQSVAFWCNPISGHATLYWYQQILGQGPKLLIQFQNNGVVDDSQLPKDRFSAERLKGVDSTLKIQPAKLEDSAVYLCASSLASGRSNEQFFGPGTRLTVL.

This chain uses TRBV11-3 with TRBJ1-2; 10 bases fit TRBD1. The CDR3 has 15 amino acids. V trimming: 5 bases; J trimming: 4 bases; junction bases outside the gene matches: 7. Germline V gene lookup returns CDR1 SGHNT and CDR2 YENEEA. The CDR3, as DNA: TGTGCCAGCAGCGACCGGGACAGGGGAGGCTATGGCTACACCTTC. Its protein is CASSDRDRGGYGYTF. The full variable domain, with the rest looked up from reference TRBV11-3 and TRBJ1-2, is EAGVVQSPRYKIIEKKQPVAFWCNPISGHNTLYWYLQNLGQGPELLIRYENEEAVDDSQLPKDRFSAERLKGVDSTLKIQPAELGDSAVYLCASSDRDRGGYGYTFGSGTRLTVV.

V gene TRBV6-1 combines with J gene TRBJ2-7, with TRBD2 identical over 8 bases. CDR3 size: 15 residues. Trimming removed 7 bases from V and 0 bases from J; junction bases left unmatched: 8. Germline assignment: CDR1 MNHNS and CDR2 SASEGT. This chain's CDR3 is CASTLERGNSYEQYF. In DNA, the CDR3 is TGTGCCAGCACCCTTGAGCGGGGGAACTCCTACGAGCAGTACTTC.

In this sample, this clone turned up a few times. The gene calls are TRBV7-9 and TRBJ2-7, with 11 bases fitting TRBD2. This CDR3 spans 16 amino acids. CDR1 and CDR2 (germline): SEHNR, FQNEAQ (reference sequence). V shed 5 bases, J shed 2 bases, and the junction held 8 bases outside the gene matches. The chain's CDR3 is CASSLVGTSGTYEQYF. The CDR3 bases are TGTGCCAGCAGCCTCGTTGGGACTAGCGGAACCTACGAGCAGTACTTC.

This chain uses TRBV19 with TRBJ1-5, with D possibly TRBD1 on 6 matching bases. The germline V gene encodes CDR1 LNHDA and CDR2 SQIVND (reference sequence). V was pared by 6 bases and J by 4 bases, with 13 bases between. The CDR3 runs 14 residues. CDR3 amino acids: CASSLVGGNQPQHF. CDR3 in DNA: TGTGCCAGTAGCCTCGTAGGGGGAAATCAGCCCCAGCATTTT.

The genes are TRBV5-1 and TRBJ2-5; 7 nucleotides match TRBD2. The CDR3 consists of 16 residues. The V and J ends lost 4 bases and 0 bases, in that order; junction bases with no gene match: 9. CDR1 is SGHRS and CDR2 is YFSETQ in the germline V gene. CDR3 region: CASSPREVPDQETQYF. The CDR3, as DNA: TGCGCCAGCAGCCCCCGGGAGGTCCCGGACCAAGAGACCCAGTACTTC.

V and J are TRBV7-3 and TRBJ2-1; 10 nucleotides line up with TRBD2. Losses at the gene ends were 5 bases for V and 6 bases for J; bases not matched to a gene: 10. This CDR3 has 16 residues. Looked up from germline, CDR1 is SGHTA and CDR2 is FQGTGA. The CDR3 loop reads CASSLRSGGEGNEQFF. In DNA, the CDR3 is TGTGCCAGCAGCCTGAGGAGCGGGGGGGAGGGCAATGAGCAGTTCTTC.

This chain links TRBV11-2 with TRBJ2-2, with D uncertain. The V gene lost 6 bases and the J gene lost 13 bases, with 12 bases spanning the gap. Germline V gene lookup returns CDR1 SGHAT and CDR2 FQNNGV. This CDR3 contains 11 residues. The CDR3 DNA reads TGTGCCAGCAGAACCGTCGGGTGGCTGTTTTTT. This codes for CASRTVGWLFF.

V and J are TRBV15 and TRBJ2-1; 12 positions agree with TRBD2. V lost 2 bases, J lost 4 bases, and 9 bases stayed unmatched. Looked up from germline, CDR1 is LNHNV and CDR2 is YYDKDF (reference sequence). The CDR3 spans 18 residues. CDR3 loop: CATSRKGLAGSGYNEQFF. The CDR3 DNA is TGTGCCACCAGCAGAAAAGGACTAGCGGGATCGGGATACAATGAGCAGTTCTTC.

V gene TRBV14 combines with J gene TRBJ1-1; D is perhaps TRBD1 (6 bases). The germline CDR1 and CDR2 sequences are SGHDN and FVKESK. The length of the CDR3 is 14 residues. With 2 bases removed from V and 7 bases from J, the gap between germline ends came to 14 bases. CDR3: CASSQFVSTGEAFF. CDR3 coding DNA: TGTGCCAGCAGCCAATTCGTTTCGACAGGTGAAGCTTTCTTT.

The rearrangement joins TRBV28 to TRBJ1-2; TRBD1 matches 9 bases. V lost 4 bases to trimming and J lost 7 bases; unmatched junction nucleotides: 7. From germline, CDR1 is MDHEN and CDR2 SYDVKM. The CDR3 is 14 residues long. CDR3 nucleotides: TGTGCCAGCAGTTCGGGACAGGGTAGTGGTGGCTACACCTTC. It is translated as CASSSGQGSGGYTF.

The rearrangement uses TRBV6-1 and TRBJ1-5, with D maybe TRBD1 (5 bases). Germline CDR1 MNHNS, CDR2 SASEGT. This CDR3 comprises 9 residues. The ends were cut back, 3 bases at V and 14 bases at J, with 5 bases in the middle. The CDR3 sequence is CASSEDKHF. CDR3 DNA sequence: TGTGCCAGCAGTGAGGACAAGCATTTT.